This T cell receptor (beta chain) was documented in a study of siplizumab effects on memory and regulatory T cells. From germline, CDR1 is SGHRS and CDR2 YFSETQ. CDR3 length: 15 amino acids. Unmatched junction bases numbered 11, after V lost 6 bases and J lost 5 bases. Notes on the study in general: Apparently more diverse than memory cells, naive T cells also seemed major alloresponse contributors. Proliferating Tregs' suppressive function in siplizumab cultures went unconfirmed. The study found that siplizumab significantly reduced alloreactive sequences traceable to unstimulated CD4+ memory cells.

This clone is a singleton in its sample. The antigen remains unidentified. Sequencing was performed with immunoSEQ multiplex PCR; in TCRdb, only in-frame clones are kept and a portion is missing. The table lists approximately 68,000 clones, roughly 89% of them singletons, with around 28% in the top ten. The chain couples TRBV5-1 to TRBJ2-7; 10 nucleotides align to TRBD1. The sample consisted of CD8+ T cells sorted from blood. This TCR derives from a human donor in good health. CDR3 DNA sequence: TGCGCCAGCACCCCCTGGGGGGACAGGGGAAACGAGCAGTACTTC. Amino acid sequence: CASTPWGDRGNEQYF.